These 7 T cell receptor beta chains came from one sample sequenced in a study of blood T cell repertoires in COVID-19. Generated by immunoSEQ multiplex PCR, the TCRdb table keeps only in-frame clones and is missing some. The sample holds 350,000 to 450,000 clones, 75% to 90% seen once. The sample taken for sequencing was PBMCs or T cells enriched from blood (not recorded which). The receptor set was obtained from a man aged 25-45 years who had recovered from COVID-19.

The CDR3 spells CAWSGSTDTQYF. The CDR3 DNA reads TGTGCCTGGAGCGGGAGTACAGATACGCAGTATTTT. The chain combines TRBV30 with TRBJ2-3, with D tentatively TRBD2 (6 bases). Germline V gene lookup returns CDR1 GTSNPN and CDR2 SVGIG (reference sequence). With 3 bases removed from V and 3 bases from J, the gap between germline ends came to 7 bases. The CDR3 spans 12 residues.

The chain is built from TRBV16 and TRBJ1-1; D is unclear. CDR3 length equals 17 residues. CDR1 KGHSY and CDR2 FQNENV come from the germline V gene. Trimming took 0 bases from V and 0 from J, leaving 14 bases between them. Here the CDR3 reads CASSQSMARSMNTEAFF. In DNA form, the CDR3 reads TGTGCCAGCAGCCAATCGATGGCGAGGTCAATGAACACTGAAGCTTTCTTT.

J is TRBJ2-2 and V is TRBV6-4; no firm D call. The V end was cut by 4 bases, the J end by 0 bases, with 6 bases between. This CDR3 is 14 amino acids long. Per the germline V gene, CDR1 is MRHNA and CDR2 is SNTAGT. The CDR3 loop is CASSGQANTGELFF. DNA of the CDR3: TGTGCCAGCAGTGGGCAGGCGAACACCGGGGAGCTGTTTTTT.

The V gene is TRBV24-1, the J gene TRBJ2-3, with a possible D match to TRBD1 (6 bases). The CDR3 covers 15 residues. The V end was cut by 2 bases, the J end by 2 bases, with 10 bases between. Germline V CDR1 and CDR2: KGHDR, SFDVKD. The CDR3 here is CATSDSTGYTDTQYF. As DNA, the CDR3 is TGTGCCACCAGTGATTCGACAGGATACACAGATACGCAGTATTTT.

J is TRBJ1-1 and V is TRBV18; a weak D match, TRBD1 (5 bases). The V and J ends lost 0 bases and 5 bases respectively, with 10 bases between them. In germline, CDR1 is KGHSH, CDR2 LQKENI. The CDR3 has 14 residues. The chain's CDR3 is CASSPPGARTEAFF. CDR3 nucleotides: TGTGCCAGCTCACCACCAGGGGCGAGGACTGAAGCTTTCTTT.

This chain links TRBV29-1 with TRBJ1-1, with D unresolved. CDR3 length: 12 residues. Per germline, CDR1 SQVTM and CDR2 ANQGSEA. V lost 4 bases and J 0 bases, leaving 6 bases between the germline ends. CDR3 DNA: TGCAGCGTTGCCCACATGAACACTGAAGCTTTCTTT. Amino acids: CSVAHMNTEAFF.

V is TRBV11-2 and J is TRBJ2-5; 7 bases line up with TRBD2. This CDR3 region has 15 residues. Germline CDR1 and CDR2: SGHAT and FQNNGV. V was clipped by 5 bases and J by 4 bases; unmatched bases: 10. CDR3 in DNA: TGTGCCAGCAGCCTAAACCAATTAGCGGGAGAGACCCAGTACTTC. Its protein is CASSLNQLAGETQYF.